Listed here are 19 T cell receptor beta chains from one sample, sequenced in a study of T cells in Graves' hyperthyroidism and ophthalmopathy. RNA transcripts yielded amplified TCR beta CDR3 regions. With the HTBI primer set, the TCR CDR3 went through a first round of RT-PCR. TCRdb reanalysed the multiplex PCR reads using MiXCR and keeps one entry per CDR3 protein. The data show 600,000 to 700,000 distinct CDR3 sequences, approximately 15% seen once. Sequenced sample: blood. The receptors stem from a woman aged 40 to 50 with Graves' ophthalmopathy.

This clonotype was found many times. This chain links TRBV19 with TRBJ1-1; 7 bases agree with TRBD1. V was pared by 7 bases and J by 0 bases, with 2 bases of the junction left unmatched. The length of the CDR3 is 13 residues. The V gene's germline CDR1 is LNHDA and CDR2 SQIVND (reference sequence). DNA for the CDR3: TGTGCCAGTAAGGGACAGATGAACACTGAAGCTTTCTTT. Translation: CASKGQMNTEAFF.

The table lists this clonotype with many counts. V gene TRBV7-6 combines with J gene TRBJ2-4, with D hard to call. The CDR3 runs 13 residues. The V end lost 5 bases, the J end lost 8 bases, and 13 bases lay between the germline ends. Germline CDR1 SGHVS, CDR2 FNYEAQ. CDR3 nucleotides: TGTGCCAGCAGCGAAACACGGTCGGACATTCAGTACTTC. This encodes CASSETRSDIQYF. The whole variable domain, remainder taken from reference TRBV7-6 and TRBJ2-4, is GAGVSQSPRYKVTKRGQDVALRCDPISGHVSLYWYRQALGQGPEFLTYFNYEAQQDKSGLPNDRFSAERPEGSISTLTIQRTEQRDSAMYRCASSETRSDIQYFGAGTRLSVL.

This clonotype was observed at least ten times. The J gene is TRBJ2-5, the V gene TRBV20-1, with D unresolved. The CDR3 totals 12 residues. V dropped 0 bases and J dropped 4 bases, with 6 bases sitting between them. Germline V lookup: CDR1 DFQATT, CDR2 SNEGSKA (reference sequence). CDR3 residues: CSARDPGETQYF. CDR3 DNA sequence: TGCAGTGCTAGAGATCCGGGAGAGACCCAGTACTTC.

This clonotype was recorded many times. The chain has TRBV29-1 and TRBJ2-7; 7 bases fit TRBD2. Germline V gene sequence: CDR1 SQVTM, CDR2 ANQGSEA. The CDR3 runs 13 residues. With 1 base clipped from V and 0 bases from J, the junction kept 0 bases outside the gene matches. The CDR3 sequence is CSVEGDYSYEQYF. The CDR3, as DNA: TGCAGCGTTGAAGGGGACTACTCCTACGAGCAGTACTTC.

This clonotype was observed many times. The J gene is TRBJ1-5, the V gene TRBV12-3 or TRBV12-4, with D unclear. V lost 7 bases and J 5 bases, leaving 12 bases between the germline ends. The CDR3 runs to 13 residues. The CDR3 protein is CASTLGRDQPQHF. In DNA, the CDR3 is TGTGCCAGCACTCTTGGTAGGGATCAGCCCCAGCATTTT.

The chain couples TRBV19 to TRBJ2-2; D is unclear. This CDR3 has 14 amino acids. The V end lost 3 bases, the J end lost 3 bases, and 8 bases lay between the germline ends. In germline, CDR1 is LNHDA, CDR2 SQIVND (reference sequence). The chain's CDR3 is CASSIFGDTGELFF. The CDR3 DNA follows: TGTGCCAGTAGTATCTTTGGGGACACCGGGGAGCTGTTTTTT. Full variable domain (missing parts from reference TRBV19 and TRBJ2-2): DGGITQSPKYLFRKEGQNVTLSCEQNLNHDAMYWYRQDPGQGLRLIYYSQIVNDFQKGDIAEGYSVSREKKESFPLTVTSAQKNPTAFYLCASSIFGDTGELFFGEGSRLTVL.

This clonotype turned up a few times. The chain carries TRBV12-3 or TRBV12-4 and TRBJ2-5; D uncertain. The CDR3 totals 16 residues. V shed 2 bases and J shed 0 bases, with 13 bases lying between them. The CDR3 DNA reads TGTGCCAGCAGTTTATCCTCCCCCGGGCACCAAGAGACCCAGTACTTC. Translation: CASSLSSPGHQETQYF.

CDR3: CASSWTFNTGELFF. The CDR3 DNA reads as TGTGCCAGCAGCTGGACTTTTAACACCGGGGAGCTGTTTTTT. The chain couples TRBV5-5 to TRBJ2-2, with a tentative D call TRBD2 (5 bases). Trimming removed 3 bases from V and 2 bases from J, with 8 bases in between. Germline CDR1 reads SGHKS; CDR2 reads YYEKEE (reference sequence). The CDR3 extends over 14 amino acids.

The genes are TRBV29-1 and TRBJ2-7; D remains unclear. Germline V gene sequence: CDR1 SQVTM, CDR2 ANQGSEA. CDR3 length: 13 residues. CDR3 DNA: TGCAGTGTGGAACCCGAAGACTCCTACGAGCAGTACTTC. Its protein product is CSVEPEDSYEQYF.

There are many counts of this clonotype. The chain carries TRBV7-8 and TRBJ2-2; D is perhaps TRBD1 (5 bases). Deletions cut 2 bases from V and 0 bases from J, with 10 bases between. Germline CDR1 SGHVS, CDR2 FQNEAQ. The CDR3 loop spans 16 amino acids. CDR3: CASSLQQEPNTGELFF. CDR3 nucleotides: TGTGCCAGCAGCTTACAACAGGAACCGAACACCGGGGAGCTGTTTTTT. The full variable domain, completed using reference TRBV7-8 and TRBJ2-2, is GAGVSQSPRYKVAKRGQDVALRCDPISGHVSLFWYQQALGQGPEFLTYFQNEAQLDKSGLPSDRFFAERPEGSVSTLKIQRTQQEDSAVYLCASSLQQEPNTGELFFGEGSRLTVL.

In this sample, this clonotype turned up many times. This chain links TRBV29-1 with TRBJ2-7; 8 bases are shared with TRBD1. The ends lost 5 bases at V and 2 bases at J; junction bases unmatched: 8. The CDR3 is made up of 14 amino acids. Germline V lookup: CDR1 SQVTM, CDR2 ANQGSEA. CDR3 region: CSVSGTGGTYEQYF. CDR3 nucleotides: TGCAGCGTTTCCGGGACAGGTGGAACCTACGAGCAGTACTTC.

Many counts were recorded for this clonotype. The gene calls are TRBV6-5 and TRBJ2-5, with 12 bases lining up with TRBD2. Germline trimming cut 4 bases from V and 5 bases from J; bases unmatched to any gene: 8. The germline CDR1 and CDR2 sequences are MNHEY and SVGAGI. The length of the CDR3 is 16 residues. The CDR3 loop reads CASSSWGLAGGETQYF. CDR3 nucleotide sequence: TGTGCCAGCAGTTCGTGGGGACTAGCGGGCGGCGAGACCCAGTACTTC.

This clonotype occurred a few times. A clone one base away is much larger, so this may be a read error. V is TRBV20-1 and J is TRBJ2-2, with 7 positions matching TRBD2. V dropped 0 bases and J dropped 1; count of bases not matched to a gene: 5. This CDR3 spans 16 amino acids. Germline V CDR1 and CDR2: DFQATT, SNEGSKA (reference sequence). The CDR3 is CSARDAERGNTGELFF. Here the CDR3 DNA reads TGCAGTGCTAGAGATGCGGAGCGGGGGAACACCGGGGAGCTGTTTTTT.

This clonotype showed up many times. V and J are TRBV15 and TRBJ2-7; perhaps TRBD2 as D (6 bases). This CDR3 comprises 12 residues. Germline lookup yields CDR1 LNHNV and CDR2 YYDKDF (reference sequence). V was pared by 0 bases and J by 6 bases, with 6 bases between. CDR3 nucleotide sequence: TGTGCCACCAGCAGAGAGGGAGGCGAGCAGTACTTC. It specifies CATSREGGEQYF.

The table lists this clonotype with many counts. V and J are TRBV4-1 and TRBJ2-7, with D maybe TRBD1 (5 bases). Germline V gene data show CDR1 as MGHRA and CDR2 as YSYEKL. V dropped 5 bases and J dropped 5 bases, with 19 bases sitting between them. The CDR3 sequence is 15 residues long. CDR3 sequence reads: CASSFWTRLPNEQYF. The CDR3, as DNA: TGCGCCAGCAGCTTCTGGACAAGGCTACCTAACGAGCAGTACTTC.

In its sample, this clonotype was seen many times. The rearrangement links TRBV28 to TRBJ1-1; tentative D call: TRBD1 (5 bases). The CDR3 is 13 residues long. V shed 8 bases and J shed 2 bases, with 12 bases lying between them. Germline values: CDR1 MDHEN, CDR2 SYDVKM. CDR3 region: CASFPGPNTEAFF. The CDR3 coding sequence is TGTGCCAGCTTCCCGGGACCTAACACTGAAGCTTTCTTT. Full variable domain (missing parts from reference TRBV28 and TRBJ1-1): DVKVTQSSRYLVKRTGEKVFLECVQDMDHENMFWYRQDPGLGLRLIYFSYDVKMKEKGDIPEGYSVSREKKERFSLILESASTNQTSMYLCASFPGPNTEAFFGQGTRLTVV.

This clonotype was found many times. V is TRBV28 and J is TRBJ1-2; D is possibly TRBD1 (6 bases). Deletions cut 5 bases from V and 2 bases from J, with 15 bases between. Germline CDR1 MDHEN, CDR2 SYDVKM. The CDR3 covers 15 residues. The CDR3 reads CASSPSGTRNYGYTF. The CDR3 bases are TGTGCCAGCAGTCCCAGCGGGACACGGAACTATGGCTACACCTTC.

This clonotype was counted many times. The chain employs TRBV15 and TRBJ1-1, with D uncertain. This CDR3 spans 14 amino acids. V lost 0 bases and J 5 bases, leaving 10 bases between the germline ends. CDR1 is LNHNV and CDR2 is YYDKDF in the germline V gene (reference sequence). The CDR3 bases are TGTGCCACCAGCAGAGATCTCGGGCGGACTGAAGCTTTCTTT. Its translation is CATSRDLGRTEAFF.

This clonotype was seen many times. The CDR3 region is CASNIDRVDTEAFF. Here the CDR3 DNA reads TGTGCCAGCAATATTGACAGGGTGGACACTGAAGCTTTCTTT. The V gene is TRBV28, the J gene TRBJ1-1, with TRBD1 matching 7 bases. From germline, CDR1 is MDHEN and CDR2 SYDVKM. V lost 7 bases, J lost 3 bases, and 8 bases stayed unmatched. This CDR3 region has 14 residues.